These 2 T cell receptor beta chains share one sample of origin, sequenced in a study of OX40 agonist ivuxolimab in advanced cancers. The assay was immunoSEQ multiplex PCR, and TCRdb's table has in-frame clones only and misses some. The top ten clones hold around 6.3% of a sample with roughly 76,000 clones, under 95% of them seen once. Sequencing was performed on CD4+ or CD8+ T cells sorted from blood, taken in a trial of the OX40 agonist ivuxolimab. The receptors come from an adult with an advanced solid tumor such as melanoma, head and neck, liver or kidney cancer.

This chain links TRBV9 with TRBJ1-5, with D hard to call. CDR3 size: 12 residues. CDR1 is SGDLS, CDR2 YYNGEE, per germline. V lost 2 bases and J 6 bases, leaving 6 bases between the germline ends. The CDR3: CASSVEGQPQHF. For the CDR3, the DNA is TGTGCCAGCAGCGTCGAAGGTCAGCCCCAGCATTTT.

The chain joins TRBV9 to TRBJ1-2; 9 nucleotides match TRBD1. Germline CDR1 and CDR2: SGDLS and YYNGEE. This CDR3 is built from 14 residues. Trimming took 3 bases from V and 3 from J; bases not matched to a gene: 3. The CDR3: CASSEDRGDYGYTF. The CDR3 DNA reads as TGTGCCAGCAGCGAGGACAGGGGCGACTATGGCTACACCTTC.